This T cell receptor (beta chain) was obtained from a study of T cell responses to AZD1222 COVID-19 vaccine. Study results and limitations: The sample set comprised mostly white British donors with more females, and clonal diversity was possibly underestimated. Two AZD1222 doses significantly raised spike-specific TCR breadth and depth over controls.

TCRdb's table, derived via immunoSEQ multiplex PCR, lists solely in-frame clones and lacks some. This table holds about 150,000 clones, 89% found once. This CDR3 has 17 amino acids. V was trimmed by 4 bases and J by 1 base, leaving 19 bases between them. Germline assignment: CDR1 SGHRS and CDR2 YFSETQ. As regards this clone: Antigen specificity is unknown.

The chain employs TRBV5-1 and TRBJ2-3; no clear D. The specimen comprised peripheral blood, sampled on day 0 of AZD1222 vaccination. This sequence originates from an adult in good health. CDR3 loop: CASSRYRATVGTDTQYF. DNA of the CDR3: TGCGCCAGCAGCCGATACCGGGCCACAGTTGGCACAGATACGCAGTATTTT.